The 27 T cell receptor beta chains below were found in one sample sequenced in a study of memory CD4+ T cells and cytomegalovirus serostatus (dated by TCRdb to the late 2010s). A FACSAria II was used to sort memory CD4+ T cells, defined as single viable CD3+CD4+CD8-CD45RO+ cells. The library was made by the immunoSEQ multiplex PCR assay. TCRdb took over this immuneACCESS table, retaining in-frame rearrangements with V and J assigned. Such tables are incomplete; in checked studies, under half of the missing clones stem from an unresolved V gene, and the remainder is unexplained. For this sample the table gives 25,000 to 35,000 clones, of which about 80% were detected only once. The top ten clonotypes cover more than 0.55% of the sample. Sequenced sample: memory CD4+ T cells from blood. The receptors come from an adult in good health and CMV-seronegative.

This chain joins TRBV28 and TRBJ1-2; D is unresolved. Between the trimmed V and J ends, which lost 8 bases and 8 bases, there was a span of 15 bases. This CDR3 is 12 amino acids long. Germline-derived CDR1 and CDR2 are MDHEN and SYDVKM. The CDR3 here is CASERNSGGYTF. The CDR3 DNA is TGTGCCAGCGAAAGGAACAGCGGCGGCTACACCTTC.

The chain is built from TRBV7-2 and TRBJ2-3; no definite D call. Looked up from germline, CDR1 is SGHTA and CDR2 is FQGNSA. V lost 5 bases, J lost 0 bases, and 12 bases lay in between. The length of the CDR3 is 15 residues. CDR3: CASSPASRSTDTQYF. As DNA, the CDR3 is TGTGCCAGCAGCCCGGCCTCGCGTAGCACAGATACGCAGTATTTT.

The genes are TRBV19 and TRBJ2-2; 13 bases are a match to TRBD2. V gave up 8 bases and J gave up 2 bases; unmatched junction bases: 8. This CDR3 has 17 amino acids. Germline-derived CDR1 and CDR2 are LNHDA and SQIVND (reference sequence). CDR3 in DNA: TGTGCCAGTGCAAGTGGACTAGCGGGAGCCAACACCGGGGAGCTGTTTTTT. It yields the protein CASASGLAGANTGELFF.

The V call is TRBV5-1, the J call TRBJ2-2; D not resolved. V lost 4 bases and J lost 6, with 16 bases in between. This CDR3 spans 15 amino acids. From germline, CDR1 is SGHRS and CDR2 YFSETQ. The CDR3 spells CASSADGFWAGELFF. The CDR3 coding sequence is TGCGCCAGCAGCGCGGACGGGTTTTGGGCCGGGGAGCTGTTTTTT.

The J gene is TRBJ1-6, the V gene TRBV30; no firm D call. Germline CDR1 and CDR2: GTSNPN and SVGIG (reference sequence). V dropped 0 bases and J dropped 8 bases, with 8 bases sitting between them. CDR3 size: 13 residues. CDR3 amino acids: CAWSVQEDSPLHF. CDR3 coding DNA: TGTGCCTGGAGTGTACAAGAGGATTCACCCCTCCACTTT.

J is TRBJ2-7 and V is TRBV6-6; D unclear. Germline loops: CDR1 MNHNY, CDR2 SVGAGI (reference sequence). This CDR3 comprises 11 residues. V gave up 8 bases and J gave up 3 bases, with 8 bases separating them. The CDR3 loop is CASQSSYEQYF. CDR3 DNA sequence: TGTGCCAGCCAGTCCAGCTACGAGCAGTACTTC.

The chain couples TRBV7-9 to TRBJ2-1; possibly TRBD2 for D (5 bases). The CDR3 spans 14 residues. The germline V gene has CDR1 SEHNR and CDR2 FQNEAQ (reference sequence). V was clipped by 7 bases and J by 6 bases, with 16 bases between them. CDR3 protein: CASTLGKASNEQFF. CDR3 coding DNA: TGTGCCAGCACCCTCGGGAAAGCCAGCAATGAGCAGTTCTTC. The whole variable domain, filled in from reference TRBV7-9 and TRBJ2-1, reads DTGVSQNPRHKITKRGQNVTFRCDPISEHNRLYWYRQTLGQGPEFLTYFQNEAQLEKSRLLSDRFSAERPKGSFSTLEIQRTEQGDSAMYLCASTLGKASNEQFFGPGTRLTVL.

The gene calls are TRBV11-3 and TRBJ2-6; D tentatively reads TRBD1 or TRBD2 (5 bases each). V was trimmed by 1 base and J by 7 bases, leaving 11 bases between them. The germline gives CDR1 SGHNT, CDR2 YENEEA. This CDR3 region has 15 residues. DNA for the CDR3: TGTGCCAGCAGCTTAGGGGGACGTAGCGCCAACGTCCTGACTTTC. It specifies CASSLGGRSANVLTF.

V and J are TRBV19 and TRBJ1-4; TRBD1 agrees at 9 bases. The germline CDR1 and CDR2 sequences are LNHDA and SQIVND (reference sequence). Losses at the gene ends were 7 bases for V and 13 bases for J; bases not matched to a gene: 13. This CDR3 has 14 residues. CDR3 protein: CASTGDREGIRLFF. As DNA, the CDR3 is TGTGCCAGTACCGGGGACAGGGAGGGAATCAGACTGTTTTTT.

This sequence joins TRBV11-2 and TRBJ2-3; 8 bases fit TRBD2. The CDR3 runs to 19 residues. Germline lookup yields CDR1 SGHAT and CDR2 FQNNGV. V shed 6 bases and J 2 bases; nucleotides not matched to a gene: 19. CDR3 in DNA: TGTGCCAGCAGTTTCGGGCGCACGGGGGGGCCGTTCCACACAGATACGCAGTATTTT. Translated, it gives CASSFGRTGGPFHTDTQYF. Full variable domain (rest looked up from reference TRBV11-2 and TRBJ2-3): EAGVAQSPRYKIIEKRQSVAFWCNPISGHATLYWYQQILGQGPKLLIQFQNNGVVDDSQLPKDRFSAERLKGVDSTLKIQPAKLEDSAVYLCASSFGRTGGPFHTDTQYFGPGTRLTVL.

The chain couples TRBV5-1 to TRBJ1-1; D call uncertain. The CDR3 spans 14 residues. CDR1 and CDR2 from the germline V gene are SGHRS and YFSETQ. The V gene lost 4 bases and the J gene lost 2 bases, with 12 bases spanning the gap. CDR3 protein: CASSPGTQNTEAFF. In nucleotides, the CDR3 is TGCGCCAGCAGCCCGGGCACCCAAAACACTGAAGCTTTCTTT.

The chain employs TRBV6-6 and TRBJ1-5; perhaps TRBD1 as D (5 bases). V lost 7 bases to trimming and J lost 2 bases, with 12 bases between them. CDR3 length: 14 residues. Per germline, CDR1 MNHNY and CDR2 SVGAGI (reference sequence). CDR3 sequence reads: CASTEDNGNQPQHF. The CDR3 DNA sequence: TGTGCCAGCACTGAGGACAACGGCAATCAGCCCCAGCATTTT.

The V and J genes are TRBV6-5 and TRBJ2-1; 7 bases fit TRBD2. From germline, CDR1 is MNHEY and CDR2 SVGAGI. CDR3 size: 12 residues. Trimming cost V 5 bases and J 10 bases; bases outside gene matches: 5. The CDR3 here is CASSQAGKEQFF. The CDR3, as DNA: TGTGCCAGCAGTCAAGCGGGGAAGGAGCAGTTCTTC.

The chain has TRBV4-2 and TRBJ2-7, with a possible D match to TRBD2 (6 bases). V was trimmed by 2 bases and J by 0 bases, leaving 11 bases between them. This CDR3 comprises 15 residues. The germline CDR1 and CDR2 sequences are LGHNA and YNFKEQ. The CDR3 region is CASSQLRGISYEQYF. CDR3 coding DNA: TGTGCCAGCAGCCAATTACGGGGGATCTCCTACGAGCAGTACTTC.

V gene TRBV28 combines with J gene TRBJ1-3; 8 bases match TRBD1. The germline V gene has CDR1 MDHEN and CDR2 SYDVKM. There are 17 residues in the CDR3. V lost 9 bases, J lost 1 base, and 14 bases stayed unmatched. CDR3 nucleotide sequence: TGTGCCAGTACGAGATACGGACAGGGAATATCTGGAAACACCATATATTTT. Amino acids: CASTRYGQGISGNTIYF.

The chain couples TRBV28 to TRBJ1-3; D unresolved. The germline V gene has CDR1 MDHEN and CDR2 SYDVKM. The CDR3 loop spans 13 amino acids. V was trimmed by 6 bases and J by 9 bases, leaving 15 bases between them. CDR3 region: CASRPKVYGTIYF. CDR3 nucleotide sequence: TGTGCCAGCAGGCCTAAAGTTTACGGCACCATATATTTT.

In DNA form, the CDR3 reads TGCGCCAGCAGCCCGGGGGGGAATAGCAATCAGCCCCAGCATTTT. Residues: CASSPGGNSNQPQHF. The rearrangement joins TRBV5-1 to TRBJ1-5; D is perhaps TRBD1 (5 bases). The CDR3 is 15 amino acids. From germline, CDR1 is SGHRS and CDR2 YFSETQ. V was trimmed by 4 bases and J by 0 bases, leaving 11 bases between them. Together with reference TRBV5-1 and TRBJ1-5, the CDR3 gives the full variable domain: KAGVTQTPRYLIKTRGQQVTLSCSPISGHRSVSWYQQTPGQGLQFLFEYFSETQRNKGNFPGRFSGRQFSNSRSEMNVSTLELGDSALYLCASSPGGNSNQPQHFGDGTRLSIL.

This chain connects TRBV14 to TRBJ1-1; a weak D match, TRBD1 (6 bases). V gave up 4 bases and J gave up 0 bases, with 15 bases separating them. Germline V lookup: CDR1 SGHDN, CDR2 FVKESK. The CDR3 consists of 16 residues. In DNA, the CDR3 is TGTGCCAGCAGCCGGTGGGACACCATTCTGAACACTGAAGCTTTCTTT. Protein product: CASSRWDTILNTEAFF. Full variable domain (outside the CDR3, taken from reference TRBV14 and TRBJ1-1): EAGVTQFPSHSVIEKGQTVTLRCDPISGHDNLYWYRRVMGKEIKFLLHFVKESKQDESGMPNNRFLAERTGGTYSTLKVQPAELEDSGVYFCASSRWDTILNTEAFFGQGTRLTVV.

CDR3 in DNA: TGCGCCAGCAGCTTGGAGGCGAGAGGGAACACTGAAGCTTTCTTT. Its translation is CASSLEARGNTEAFF. J is TRBJ1-1 and V is TRBV5-1; D gene unclear. Germline V lookup: CDR1 SGHRS, CDR2 YFSETQ. Trimming pared 0 bases from V and 1 base from J, leaving 10 bases between. The CDR3 runs 15 residues.

The V gene is TRBV7-8, the J gene TRBJ2-1; 10 bases line up with TRBD1. The ends lost 4 bases at V and 7 bases at J; junction bases unmatched: 4. Germline CDR1 SGHVS, CDR2 FQNEAQ. The CDR3 is made up of 14 amino acids. The CDR3 nucleotides are TGTGCCAGCAGCTCCGGGACAGGGGATAATGAGCAGTTCTTC. This translates into CASSSGTGDNEQFF.

The gene calls are TRBV6-5 and TRBJ2-1; possibly TRBD2 for D (6 bases). Trimming shortened V by 3 bases and J by 2 bases, and 14 bases separated the two germline ends. The germline gives CDR1 MNHEY, CDR2 SVGAGI. The length of the CDR3 is 16 residues. This chain's CDR3 is CASSYSGLTTYNEQFF. In DNA form, the CDR3 reads TGTGCCAGCAGTTATTCTGGACTAACAACCTACAATGAGCAGTTCTTC.

This clone was seen more than once but under ten times. This sequence joins TRBV5-1 and TRBJ2-3; 9 nucleotides line up with TRBD1. This CDR3 has 16 amino acids. Trimming at V came to 0 bases and at J to 0 bases, leaving 2 bases not matched to a gene. Germline V gene data show CDR1 as SGHRS and CDR2 as YFSETQ. The DNA of the CDR3 is TGCGCCAGCAGCTTGGCGACAGGGGGAAGCACAGATACGCAGTATTTT. Encoded protein: CASSLATGGSTDTQYF.

The DNA for the CDR3 is TGTGCCAGCGGATACAGGGCCTATGGCTACACCTTC. This translates into CASGYRAYGYTF. The chain has TRBV11-2 and TRBJ1-2; tentative D call: TRBD1 (6 bases). Between the trimmed V and J ends, which lost 8 bases and 4 bases, there was a span of 11 bases. The CDR3 spans 12 residues. CDR1 SGHAT and CDR2 FQNNGV come from the germline V gene.

CDR3 DNA: TGTGCCAGCAGCTTAGGGACAGGGGCCACCGGGGAGCTGTTTTTT. Translation: CASSLGTGATGELFF. The chain couples TRBV7-3 to TRBJ2-2; 10 bases line up with TRBD1. V dropped 2 bases and J dropped 4; count of bases not matched to a gene: 1. CDR1 is SGHTA, CDR2 FQGTGA, per germline. The CDR3 runs to 15 residues.

This sequence joins TRBV27 and TRBJ1-6, with a tentative D call TRBD1 (6 bases). Germline V gene lookup returns CDR1 MNHEY and CDR2 SMNVEV (reference sequence). The CDR3 runs 17 residues. The V gene lost 3 bases and the J gene lost 3 bases, with 15 bases spanning the gap. The CDR3, as DNA: TGTGCCAGCAGTTTCGCGAGGGGGAACTACTATAATTCACCCCTCCACTTT. Translating gives CASSFARGNYYNSPLHF.

This clone was counted a few times. The junction shows a germline mismatch at one end, possibly a read error. This chain uses TRBV7-7 with TRBJ2-5; 11 bases are a match to TRBD2. There are 16 residues in the CDR3. The V gene's germline CDR1 is SSHAT and CDR2 FNYEAQ (reference sequence). DNA of the CDR3: TGTGCTAGCAGCTTAGGCCTAGCGGGGGGCCAGGAGACCCAGTACTTC. It codes for CASSLGLAGGQETQYF.

The rearrangement links TRBV5-1 to TRBJ2-7; no firm D call. The length of the CDR3 is 15 residues. The germline V gene encodes CDR1 SGHRS and CDR2 YFSETQ. Trimming removed 0 bases from V and 2 bases from J, with 12 bases in between. In DNA form, the CDR3 reads TGCGCCAGCAGCTTGGATCCGACCTTCACCTACGAGCAGTACTTC. As protein: CASSLDPTFTYEQYF. Together with reference TRBV5-1 and TRBJ2-7, the CDR3 gives the full variable domain: KAGVTQTPRYLIKTRGQQVTLSCSPISGHRSVSWYQQTPGQGLQFLFEYFSETQRNKGNFPGRFSGRQFSNSRSEMNVSTLELGDSALYLCASSLDPTFTYEQYFGPGTRLTVT.